This paragraph covers one TCR beta chain sequence. Many counts were recorded for this clonotype. Its binding antigen is unknown. The sample holds no much larger clone one base away, and base qualities are not on file. The TCR beta CDR3 regions were amplified from RNA transcripts. For the first round of RT-PCR on the TCR CDR3, the HTBI primer set was used together with the Qiagen OneStep RT-PCR kit. Libraries were constructed in a second round of multiplex PCR, after which size selection and purification were performed. Paired-end sequencing of the libraries was performed with 100 bp reads on an Illumina HiSeq2000. Per the original workflow: Raw data were processed with SOAPnuke, discarding reads with adapters, uncalled bases, mean Phred below 15, or no exact constant-primer or identifier match. High-quality paired reads were merged with COPE v1.2.5, and unique nucleotide sequences were defined as clonotypes. Clonotypes were aligned to IMGT TRBV, TRBD and TRBJ reference segments using MiTCR v1.1. Only V-J combinations with frequency above 0.0001, covering 99% to 99.2% of repertoires, were analysed. A TCS score was defined as the ratio between F50 (clonal expansion) and ExV (chaos), using BLOSUM62-based TCRdist between CDR3 peptides within each V-J. Welch's t-statistics and random forest reduced some 510 V-J features to 13, which were used in a naive Bayes classifier (R e1071). TCRdb trimmed the raw reads at Q25, called clones with MiXCR and kept productive beta chains. Each CDR3 protein appears once, grouped with its most common genes and DNA. V and J calls and clone size were set by TCRdb, not the authors. For this sample the table gives fewer than 450,000 distinct CDR3 sequences, of which around 20% were detected only once. The top ten clonotypes cover 35% to 50% of the sample.

Moderately to severely active disease, a Clinical Activity Score of at least 3, a NOSPECS grade of at least 4, and a duration under 3 months were present in ophthalmopathy patients. Exclusion was applied to patients with uncontrolled infections, other autoimmune diseases, pregnancy or lactation. Diagnoses relied on clinical symptoms, serum thyroxine and TRAb, thyroid ultrasound and orbital computed tomography. PBMCs were separated from approximately 10 ml of fresh peripheral blood using Ficoll-Paque density gradient centrifugation. Total RNA was extracted using Trizol reagent, and RNA quality was assessed on an Agilent 2100 Bioanalyzer. This record comes from a study of T cells in Graves' hyperthyroidism and ophthalmopathy (dated by TCRdb to the late 2010s). Concerning the study at large: Peripheral blood samples were taken at the time of initial diagnosis, prior to any treatment. A discovery cohort of about a hundred patients, roughly 40 with Graves' ophthalmopathy and 55 to 65 with stable Graves' hyperthyroidism, was used to find distinguishing TCR V-J signatures. Prospective prediction of ophthalmopathy was tested in an independent validation cohort consisting of some 18 hyperthyroidism patients and approximately 16 patients who later progressed to ophthalmopathy. For training and testing, the 110 or so patients in the discovery cohort were randomly divided in a 7:3 ratio. Thyroid tissue and blood T-cell repertoires from several Graves' hyperthyroidism patients were also compared in the study. Once sampling was done, hyperthyroidism patients were given methimazole at a starting dose of 30 mg daily, whereas ophthalmopathy patients were given high-dose intravenous methylprednisolone. The paper describes TCR Vbeta CDR3 sequencing of roughly 130 peripheral blood samples, made up of about 41 ophthalmopathy patients, around 73 hyperthyroidism patients and 17 progressor patients.

CDR1 and CDR2 (SNHLY, FYNNEI) derive from the germline V gene. From the cysteine up to the phenylalanine, the CDR3 has a length of 14 residues. Here the CDR3 DNA is all that survives: 42 bases in frame from base 1. The germline ends are 12 bases apart after V is trimmed by 2 bases and J by 5 bases. Summary of the overall study and its limitations: During validation, the model predicted progression to ophthalmopathy a median of approximately 6.5 months ahead of onset, with 70.59% sensitivity and around 72% specificity. A 13 V-J signature model separated ophthalmopathy from stable hyperthyroidism, with just over 85% sensitivity and 81.08% specificity in cross-validation and 80%/75% in testing. Most expanded thyroid clonotypes (frequency above 0.001) were also detected in blood, suggesting blood repertoires may reflect thyroid immune responses. No statistical method was used to set the sample size in advance, and investigators knew the group allocation.

Sequenced sample: blood. The sequence links TRBV2 to TRBJ2-5; no D gene is confidently identified. This receptor was obtained from a man younger than 35 with Graves' ophthalmopathy. Here the CDR3 is given as CASSENAGEETQYF. The bases read TGTGCCAGCAGTGAAAATGCCGGCGAGGAGACCCAGTACTTC.